Reported below is one TCR beta chain. This receptor's antigen is unknown. No much larger clone exists at a distance of one base, and base qualities are not known. The same CDR3 is also encoded by other DNA sequences in this sample. CDR1 KGHSH and CDR2 LQKENI are derived from the germline V gene. V is reduced by 6 bases and J by 5 bases, leaving a spacing of 10 bases between them. The cysteine opens and the phenylalanine closes a CDR3 of 12 amino acids. CDR3 DNA only is kept here, 36 bases in frame from base 1. This sample was included in a study of multiple sclerosis patients with progressive multifocal leukoencephalopathy (dated by TCRdb to between 2018 and 2021). Context from the whole study: Peripheral T and B cells were examined in MS patients who developed PML (4 under natalizumab, 1 after alemtuzumab) and in treated patients who did not develop PML. From before therapy, through 6 and 12 months, up to PML onset, two natalizumab-treated patients who later developed PML were tracked longitudinally. The study aimed to detect JC virus-specific or public T-cell expansions arising at the time of PML onset. The paper's findings and limits, for the study overall: With only a small, descriptive cohort, it remained unclear whether the findings reflect JC virus infection or general immunocompromise. Less diverse TRB repertoires in most PML patients were suggested by lower normalized Shannon entropy, whereas values near 1 were observed in the natalizumab-treated controls. Analysis was restricted to peripheral blood, although for natalizumab-associated PML, cerebrospinal fluid or brain lymphocytes might be more informative. Although TRB clones above 0.5% frequency turned up only in PML patients, the clones expanded at PML onset were already present before and during natalizumab therapy. When PML developed, neither common TRBV or TRBJ gene usage nor preferential TRBV-TRBJ pairings were detected.

Using the immunoSEQ two-step multiplex PCR at survey-level depth, TRB CDR3 regions were amplified from genomic DNA. Synthetic inline TR CDR3 controls covering all V-J pairings were spiked into each PCR to estimate template counts and remove amplification bias. Reads were processed so that amplification and sequencing bias were reduced, and quantification was performed against synthetic TR CDR3 analogs. As for the original processing: Raw data were processed in ImmunoSEQ Analyzer, with out-of-frame sequences and CDR3s containing stop codons removed, and gene names were assigned according to IMGT nomenclature. Normalized Shannon entropy, defined as 1 minus Pielou's evenness, served as the summary measure of repertoire diversity. TRB sequences were treated as identical only when sharing V gene, J gene and CDR3. Public PML clonotypes were CDR3s found in two or more PML-onset samples but not found earlier, in controls, or in public databases. Position-by-position CDR3 amino acid composition was analyzed in Skylign with the observed count method. Drawn from immuneACCESS, this table holds only the in-frame rearrangements with V and J called that TCRdb kept. Clones are partly lost; checked studies trace under half to an unresolved V gene and leave the rest unexplained. V and J calls plus clone size are reproduced from that table; the DNA served to infer D and trimming. This sample holds about 32,000 clones; about 87% were observed only once. The ten largest clones represent less than 7.5% of the sample.

The time point label on this specimen signifies: time of PML onset. The sample's treatment or condition, from its label and the paper: on natalizumab therapy at sampling. Diagnosis of PML relied on clinical and MRI findings, with confirmation coming from detection of JC virus DNA in cerebrospinal fluid. Among the natalizumab-treated patients, PML showed up after anywhere between roughly 16 and 56 months of natalizumab therapy. Every listed patient had earlier received interferon beta, and every PML patient was female. Blood samples for T3 were taken at PML onset. Isolation of peripheral blood mononuclear cells was performed by Ficoll-Hypaque density gradient centrifugation.

The specimen comprised PBMCs, sampled from a patient treated with natalizumab. The TCR originated in a woman in her 40s with progressive multifocal leukoencephalopathy. The chain is assembled from TRBV18 and TRBJ1-1, with a weak D call of TRBD1 (5 bases match). The nucleotides read TGTGCCAGCTCGCCAGGGAGGACTGAAGCTTTCTTT. It encodes CASSPGRTEAFF.